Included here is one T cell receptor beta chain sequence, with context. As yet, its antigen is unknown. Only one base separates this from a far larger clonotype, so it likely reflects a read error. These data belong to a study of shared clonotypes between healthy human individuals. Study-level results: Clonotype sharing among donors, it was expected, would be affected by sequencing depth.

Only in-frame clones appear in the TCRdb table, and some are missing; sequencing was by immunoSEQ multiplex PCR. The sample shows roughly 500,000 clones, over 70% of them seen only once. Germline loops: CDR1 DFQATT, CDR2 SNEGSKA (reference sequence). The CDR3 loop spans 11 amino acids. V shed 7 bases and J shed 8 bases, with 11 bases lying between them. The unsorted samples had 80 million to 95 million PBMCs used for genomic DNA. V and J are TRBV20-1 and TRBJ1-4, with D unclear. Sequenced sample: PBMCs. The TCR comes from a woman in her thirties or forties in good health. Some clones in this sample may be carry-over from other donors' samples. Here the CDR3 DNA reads TGCAGTGTGGTGAAACAGGAAAAACTGTTTTTT. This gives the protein CSVVKQEKLFF.